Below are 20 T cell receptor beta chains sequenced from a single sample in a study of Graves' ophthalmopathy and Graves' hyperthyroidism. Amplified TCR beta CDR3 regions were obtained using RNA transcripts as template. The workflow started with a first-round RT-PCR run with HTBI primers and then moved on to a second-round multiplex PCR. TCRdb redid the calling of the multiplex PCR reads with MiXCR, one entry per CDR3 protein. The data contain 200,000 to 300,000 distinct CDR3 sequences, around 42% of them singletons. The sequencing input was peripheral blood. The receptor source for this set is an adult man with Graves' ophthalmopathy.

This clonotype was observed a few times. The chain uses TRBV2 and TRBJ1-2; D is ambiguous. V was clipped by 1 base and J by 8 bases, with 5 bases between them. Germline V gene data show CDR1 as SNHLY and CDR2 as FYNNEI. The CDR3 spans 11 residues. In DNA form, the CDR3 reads TGTGCCAGCAGTGAAGACAGCGGCTACACCTTC. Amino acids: CASSEDSGYTF. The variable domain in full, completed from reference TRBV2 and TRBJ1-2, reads EPEVTQTPSHQVTQMGQEVILRCVPISNHLYFYWYRQILGQKVEFLVSFYNNEISEKSEIFDDQFSVERPDGSNFTLKIRSTKLEDSAMYFCASSEDSGYTFGSGTRLTVV.

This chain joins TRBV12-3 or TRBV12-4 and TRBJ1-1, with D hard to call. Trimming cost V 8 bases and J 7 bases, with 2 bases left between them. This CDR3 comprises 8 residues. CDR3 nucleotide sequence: TGTGCCAGCGGTGAAGCTTTCTTT. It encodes CASGEAFF.

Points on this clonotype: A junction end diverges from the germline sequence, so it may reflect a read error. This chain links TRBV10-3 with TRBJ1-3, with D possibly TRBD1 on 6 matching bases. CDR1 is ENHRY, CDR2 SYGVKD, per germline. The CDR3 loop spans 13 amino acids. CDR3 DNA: TGTGCCACCAGTGACCGGACAGAGGTCACCATATATTTT. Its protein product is CATSDRTEVTIYF.

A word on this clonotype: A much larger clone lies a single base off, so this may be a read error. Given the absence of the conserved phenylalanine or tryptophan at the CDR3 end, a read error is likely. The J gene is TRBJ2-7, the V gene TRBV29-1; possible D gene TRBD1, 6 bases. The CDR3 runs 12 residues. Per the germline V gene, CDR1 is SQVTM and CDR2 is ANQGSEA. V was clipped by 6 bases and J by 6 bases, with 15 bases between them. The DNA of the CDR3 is TGCAGCGTCCTTGGGACCAGGGGCGAGCAGTACCTC. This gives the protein CSVLGTRGEQYL.

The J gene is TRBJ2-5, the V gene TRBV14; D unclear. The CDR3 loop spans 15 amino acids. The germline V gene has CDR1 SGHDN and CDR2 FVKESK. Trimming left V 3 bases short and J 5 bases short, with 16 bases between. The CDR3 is CASSQTAVGVETQYF. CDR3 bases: TGTGCCAGCAGCCAGACTGCAGTAGGTGTGGAGACCCAGTACTTC.

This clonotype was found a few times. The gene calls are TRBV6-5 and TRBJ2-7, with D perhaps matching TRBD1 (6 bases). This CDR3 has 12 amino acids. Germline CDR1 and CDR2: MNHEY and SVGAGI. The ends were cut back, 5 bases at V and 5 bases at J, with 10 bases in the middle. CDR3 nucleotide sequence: TGTGCCAGCAGTACCCAGGGGAACGAGCAGTACTTC. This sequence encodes CASSTQGNEQYF.

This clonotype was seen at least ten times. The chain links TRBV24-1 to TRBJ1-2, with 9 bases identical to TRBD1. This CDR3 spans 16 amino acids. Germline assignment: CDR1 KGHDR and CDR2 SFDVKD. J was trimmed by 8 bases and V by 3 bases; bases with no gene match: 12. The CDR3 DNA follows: TGTGCCACCAGTGATCCGACGACAGGGGGTACGGGCGGCTACACCTTC. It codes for CATSDPTTGGTGGYTF.

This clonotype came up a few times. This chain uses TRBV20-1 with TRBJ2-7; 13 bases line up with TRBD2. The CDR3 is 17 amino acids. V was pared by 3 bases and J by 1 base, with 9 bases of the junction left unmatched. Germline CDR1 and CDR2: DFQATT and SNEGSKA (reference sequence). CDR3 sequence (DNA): TGCAGTGCTAGCGGGACTAGCGGGACTCGAGGGTCCTACGAGCAGTACTTC. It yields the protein CSASGTSGTRGSYEQYF.

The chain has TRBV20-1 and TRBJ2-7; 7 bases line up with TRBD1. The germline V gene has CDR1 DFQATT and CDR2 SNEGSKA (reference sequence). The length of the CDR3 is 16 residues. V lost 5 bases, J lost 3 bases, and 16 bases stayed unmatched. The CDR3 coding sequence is TGCAGTGCTCGGGGCATCCGGGACAGCCAAGTCTACGAGCAGTACTTC. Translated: CSARGIRDSQVYEQYF.

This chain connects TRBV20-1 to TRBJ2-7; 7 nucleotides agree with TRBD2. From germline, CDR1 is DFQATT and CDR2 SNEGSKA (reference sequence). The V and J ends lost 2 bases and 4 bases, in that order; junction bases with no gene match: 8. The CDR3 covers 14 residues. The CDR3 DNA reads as TGCAGTGCTAGACCTAGGGGCGGGGGTTACGAGCAGTACTTC. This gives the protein CSARPRGGGYEQYF.

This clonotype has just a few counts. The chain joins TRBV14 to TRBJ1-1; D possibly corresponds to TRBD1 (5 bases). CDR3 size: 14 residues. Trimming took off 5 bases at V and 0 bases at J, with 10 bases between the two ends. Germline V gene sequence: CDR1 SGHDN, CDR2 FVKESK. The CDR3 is CASSAGRMNTEAFF. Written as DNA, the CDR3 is TGTGCCAGCAGCGCGGGACGTATGAACACTGAAGCTTTCTTT.

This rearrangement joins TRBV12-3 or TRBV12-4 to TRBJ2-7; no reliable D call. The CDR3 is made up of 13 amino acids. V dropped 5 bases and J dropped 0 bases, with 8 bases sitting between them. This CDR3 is CASSSDFSYEQYF. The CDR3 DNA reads TGTGCCAGCAGTAGCGATTTCTCCTACGAGCAGTACTTC.

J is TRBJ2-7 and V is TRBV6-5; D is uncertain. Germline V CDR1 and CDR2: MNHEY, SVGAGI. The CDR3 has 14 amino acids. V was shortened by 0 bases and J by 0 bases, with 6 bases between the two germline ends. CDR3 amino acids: CASSYSIRSYEQYF. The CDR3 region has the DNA TGTGCCAGCAGTTACTCAATTCGCTCCTACGAGCAGTACTTC.

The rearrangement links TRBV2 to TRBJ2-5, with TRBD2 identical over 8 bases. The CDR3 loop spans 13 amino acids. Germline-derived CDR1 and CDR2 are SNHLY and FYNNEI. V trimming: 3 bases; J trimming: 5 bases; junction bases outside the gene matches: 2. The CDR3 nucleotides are TGTGCCAGCAGTGACGGGGGGGGGGAGACCCAGTACTTC. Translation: CASSDGGGETQYF. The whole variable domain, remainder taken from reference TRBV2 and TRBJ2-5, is EPEVTQTPSHQVTQMGQEVILRCVPISNHLYFYWYRQILGQKVEFLVSFYNNEISEKSEIFDDQFSVERPDGSNFTLKIRSTKLEDSAMYFCASSDGGGETQYFGPGTRLLVL.

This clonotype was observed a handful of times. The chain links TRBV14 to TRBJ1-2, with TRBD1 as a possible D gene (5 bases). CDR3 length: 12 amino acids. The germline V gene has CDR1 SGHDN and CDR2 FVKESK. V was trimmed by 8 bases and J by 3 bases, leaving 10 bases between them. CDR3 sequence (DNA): TGTGCCAGCCCCGGGGGATACTATGGCTACACCTTC. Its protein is CASPGGYYGYTF.

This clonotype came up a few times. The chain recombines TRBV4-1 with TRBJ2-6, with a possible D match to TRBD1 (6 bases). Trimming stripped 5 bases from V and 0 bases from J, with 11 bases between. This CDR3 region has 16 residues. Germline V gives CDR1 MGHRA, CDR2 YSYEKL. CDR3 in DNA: TGCGCCAGCAGCTTTGGACAGTTCTCTGGGGCCAACGTCCTGACTTTC. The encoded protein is CASSFGQFSGANVLTF.

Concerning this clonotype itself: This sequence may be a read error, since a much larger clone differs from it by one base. The CDR3 protein is CATWGALYGHTF. The CDR3 coding sequence is TGTGCCACCTGGGGAGCGCTCTATGGCCACACCTTC. The V gene is TRBV24-1, the J gene TRBJ1-2; D is unclear. Germline lookup yields CDR1 KGHDR and CDR2 SFDVKD. This CDR3 contains 12 residues.

CDR3 nucleotides: TGTGCCAGCACCCTCGGGAATTCACCCCTCCACTTT. Protein product: CASTLGNSPLHF. This chain uses TRBV7-2 with TRBJ1-6; no reliable D call. CDR1 SGHTA and CDR2 FQGNSA come from the germline V gene. The CDR3 has 12 residues. Trimming took 7 bases from V and 7 from J, leaving 8 bases between them. The full variable domain, with the rest looked up from reference TRBV7-2 and TRBJ1-6, is GAGVSQSPSNKVTEKGKDVELRCDPISGHTALYWYRQSLGQGLEFLIYFQGNSAPDKSGLPSDRFSAERTGGSVSTLTIQRTQQEDSAVYLCASTLGNSPLHFGNGTRLTVT.

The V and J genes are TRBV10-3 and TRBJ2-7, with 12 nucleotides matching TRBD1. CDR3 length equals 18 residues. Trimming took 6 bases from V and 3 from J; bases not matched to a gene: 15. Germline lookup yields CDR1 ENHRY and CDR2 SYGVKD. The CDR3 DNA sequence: TGTGCCATCAGACCGGGACAGGGGGCCTTAAAACCTAGCTACGAGCAGTACTTC. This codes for CAIRPGQGALKPSYEQYF.

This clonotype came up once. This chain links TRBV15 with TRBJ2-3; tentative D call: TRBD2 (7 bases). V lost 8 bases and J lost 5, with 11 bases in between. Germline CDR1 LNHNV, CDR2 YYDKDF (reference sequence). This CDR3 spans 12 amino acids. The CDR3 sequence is CATGGAGDTQYF. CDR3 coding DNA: TGTGCCACCGGGGGGGCAGGAGATACGCAGTATTTT. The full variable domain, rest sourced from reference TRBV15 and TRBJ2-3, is DAMVIQNPRYQVTQFGKPVTLSCSQTLNHNVMYWYQQKSSQAPKLLFHYYDKDFNNEADTPDNFQSRRPNTSFCFLDIRSPGLGDTAMYLCATGGAGDTQYFGPGTRLTVL.